This T cell receptor beta chain is drawn from a study of cytomegalovirus exposure and HLA in healthy donors. In germline, CDR1 is SGHVS, CDR2 FNYEAQ. This CDR3 contains 14 residues. Trimming shortened V by 3 bases and J by 0 bases, and 9 bases separated the two germline ends. Clones were sequenced by immunoSEQ multiplex PCR, and TCRdb holds only the in-frame ones, with some missing. This table holds 220,000 or so clones, 80% to 90% found once. The sequence derives from a woman between 18 and 29 years old in good health and CMV-seropositive. The V and J genes are TRBV7-6 and TRBJ2-7, with no clear D. The specimen sequenced was PBMCs. Here the CDR3 reads CASSFKESSYEQYF. The CDR3 coding sequence is TGTGCCAGCAGCTTCAAAGAGAGCTCCTACGAGCAGTACTTC.